The source of this TCR beta chain is a study of vaccination and CD4 T cells after COVID-19. Study details: With a range of 35 to 161, the median interval from diagnosis to drawing post-COVID samples was about 100 days.

The CDR3 runs 12 residues. CDR1 is SEHNR, CDR2 FQNEAQ, per germline (reference sequence). The J segment lost 7 bases and the V segment lost 5 bases, leaving 4 bases of the junction unmatched. Treatment meaning: approximately 9-day PBMC culture with coronavirus spike peptide pools or control peptides (ViraFEST assay). Using peptide pools, antigen-specific T cells were expanded in ViraFEST before TCRs were sequenced. Roughly 1.9 million PBMCs went into each well for culture with 8 to 10 IU/ml IL-2 and around 10 ug/ml peptide pools. Researchers used the Oncomine TCR Beta short-read assay to sequence DNA from cultured CD4+ T cells. TCRdb re-called the PCR reads with MiXCR, one entry per CDR3 protein. The sample holds about 11,000 distinct CDR3 sequences, roughly half seen once. A word on this clonotype: Its antigen remains unknown.

The receptor's source is a human donor who had recovered from COVID-19. The source material was CD4+ T cells from blood, cultured in vitro. The chain is built from TRBV7-9 and TRBJ1-2; TRBD1 agrees at 7 bases. DNA of the CDR3: TGTGCCAGCAGCCGACAGGGTGGTGGCTACACCTTC. Residues: CASSRQGGGYTF. Combining the CDR3 with reference TRBV7-9 and TRBJ1-2 gives the whole variable domain DTGVSQNPRHKITKRGQNVTFRCDPISEHNRLYWYRQTLGQGPEFLTYFQNEAQLEKSRLLSDRFSAERPKGSFSTLEIQRTEQGDSAMYLCASSRQGGGYTFGSGTRLTVV.